One and the same sample provided the 9 T cell receptor beta chains below, sequenced in a study of regulatory T cells in long-lasting Graves disease. In building TCR beta libraries, iRepertoire HTBI primers were used together with Arm-PCR of CDR3 regions. MiXCR, run by TCRdb on the multiplex PCR reads, gives a single entry per CDR3 protein. The sample lists around 500,000 distinct CDR3 sequences, around 21% occurring once. As to time point: persistent/refractory GD, antithyroid drugs over 5 years with positive TRAb. After RNA was extracted from PBMCs, the TCR library was made from it. The source material was peripheral blood mononuclear cells (PBMCs), sampled when the disease was refractory, from a patient treated with antithyroid drugs. Receptors were obtained from a female donor with Graves disease.

This clonotype was detected only a few times. The rearrangement joins TRBV6-1 to TRBJ1-5; possible D gene TRBD1, 6 bases. This CDR3 spans 13 amino acids. V dropped 11 bases and J dropped 0 bases, with 11 bases sitting between them. Per germline, CDR1 MNHNS and CDR2 SASEGT. This chain's CDR3 is CAGGQSSNQPQHF. CDR3 DNA: TGTGCCGGTGGACAGTCTAGCAATCAGCCCCAGCATTTT.

V and J are TRBV4-1 and TRBJ1-3, with D uncertain. V was shortened by 2 bases and J by 0 bases, with 8 bases between the two germline ends. The CDR3 consists of 15 residues. Germline V lookup: CDR1 MGHRA, CDR2 YSYEKL. CDR3 sequence reads: CASSQSLSSGNTIYF. The CDR3 nucleotides are TGCGCCAGCAGCCAAAGTTTGAGCTCTGGAAACACCATATATTTT.

This clonotype occurred a few times. The chain combines TRBV5-6 with TRBJ2-2; D is undetermined. Germline V gene lookup returns CDR1 SGHDT and CDR2 YYEEEE. CDR3 length: 14 amino acids. Between the trimmed V and J ends, which lost 1 base and 6 bases, there was a span of 10 bases. Here the CDR3 DNA reads TGTGCCAGCAGCTTGATGGGTAGCCCCGGGGAGCTGTTTTTT. Protein product: CASSLMGSPGELFF.

This chain connects TRBV15 to TRBJ2-2; no firm D call. There are 16 residues in the CDR3. Germline V gene lookup returns CDR1 LNHNV and CDR2 YYDKDF (reference sequence). The germline V and J ends were trimmed by 0 bases and 0 bases, with 8 bases remaining between them. The CDR3 DNA sequence: TGTGCCACCAGCAGAGATGTGGCGGCGAACACCGGGGAGCTGTTTTTT. This encodes CATSRDVAANTGELFF.

This clonotype was detected ten times or more. The conserved phenylalanine or tryptophan is not found at the CDR3 terminus, so this likely reflects a read error. The chain employs TRBV11-2 and TRBJ1-1; 10 nucleotides agree with TRBD1. Germline V lookup: CDR1 SGHAT, CDR2 FQNNGV. The ends lost 5 bases at V and 5 bases at J; junction bases unmatched: 8. The CDR3 totals 15 residues. The CDR3 DNA is TGTGCCAGCAGCGTAGGGACAGGGGCCGAGACTGAAGCTTTCCTT. Translated: CASSVGTGAETEAFL.

This clonotype was observed at least ten times. The chain carries TRBV2 and TRBJ1-1; D not certain. The CDR3 has 14 residues. V was clipped by 3 bases and J by 6 bases, with 14 bases between them. Germline CDR1 reads SNHLY; CDR2 reads FYNNEI. The DNA for the CDR3 is TGTGCCAGCAGTGATTCTACCAGCCATTCTGAAGCTTTCTTT. It translates to CASSDSTSHSEAFF. Full variable domain (remainder filled in from reference TRBV2 and TRBJ1-1): EPEVTQTPSHQVTQMGQEVILRCVPISNHLYFYWYRQILGQKVEFLVSFYNNEISEKSEIFDDQFSVERPDGSNFTLKIRSTKLEDSAMYFCASSDSTSHSEAFFGQGTRLTVV.

This clonotype was detected many times. V and J are TRBV11-2 and TRBJ2-4, with 13 bases fitting TRBD2. Germline CDR1 and CDR2: SGHAT and FQNNGV. CDR3 length: 20 residues. V trimming: 4 bases; J trimming: 0 bases; junction bases outside the gene matches: 12. In DNA, the CDR3 is TGTGCCAGCAGCTCCATAGAGGGACTAGCGGGACCCCTAGCCAAAAACATTCAGTACTTC. Protein: CASSSIEGLAGPLAKNIQYF. Combining the CDR3 with reference TRBV11-2 and TRBJ2-4 gives the whole variable domain EAGVAQSPRYKIIEKRQSVAFWCNPISGHATLYWYQQILGQGPKLLIQFQNNGVVDDSQLPKDRFSAERLKGVDSTLKIQPAKLEDSAVYLCASSSIEGLAGPLAKNIQYFGAGTRLSVL.

The chain uses TRBV20-1 and TRBJ2-3; 7 bases are shared with TRBD2. Per the germline V gene, CDR1 is DFQATT and CDR2 is SNEGSKA (reference sequence). The CDR3 length is 15 residues. With V trimmed by 6 bases and J by 4 bases, 13 bases remained unmatched. CDR3 coding DNA: TGCAGTGCGGTGGAAGGGAGGGTTTTTTCAGATACGCAGTATTTT. Translating gives CSAVEGRVFSDTQYF.

The chain links TRBV7-2 to TRBJ2-7, with D perhaps being TRBD1 or TRBD2 (6 bases each). CDR3 length: 14 amino acids. Trimming left V 1 base short and J 3 bases short, with 10 bases between. The germline V gene has CDR1 SGHTA and CDR2 FQGNSA. The CDR3 region is CASSLDRGLYEQYF. CDR3 sequence (DNA): TGTGCCAGCAGCTTAGACCGGGGGCTCTACGAGCAGTACTTC.